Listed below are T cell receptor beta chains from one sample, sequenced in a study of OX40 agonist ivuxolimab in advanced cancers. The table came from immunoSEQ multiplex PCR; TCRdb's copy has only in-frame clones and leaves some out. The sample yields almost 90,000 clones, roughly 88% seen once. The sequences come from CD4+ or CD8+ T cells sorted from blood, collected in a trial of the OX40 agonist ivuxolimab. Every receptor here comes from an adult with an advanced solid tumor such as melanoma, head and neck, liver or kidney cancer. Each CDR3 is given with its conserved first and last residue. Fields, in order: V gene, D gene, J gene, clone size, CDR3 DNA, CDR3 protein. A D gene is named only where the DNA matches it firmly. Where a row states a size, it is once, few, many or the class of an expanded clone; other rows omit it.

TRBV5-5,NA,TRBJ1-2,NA,TGTGCCAGCAGCTTGGGGGGACACGCTAACTATGGCTACACCTTC,CASSLGGHANYGYTF
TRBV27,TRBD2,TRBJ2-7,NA,TGTGCCAGCAGTCTAGGGACTAGCGGGGGCCTCTACGAGCAGTACTTC,CASSLGTSGGLYEQYF
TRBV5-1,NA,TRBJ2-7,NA,TGCGCCAGCAGCTTGGGAAATCCAATTATAACCTACGAGCAGTACTTC,CASSLGNPIITYEQYF
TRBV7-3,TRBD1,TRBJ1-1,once,TGTGCCAGCAGCCTAACCGGGACAGGGTTCGGCTTGAACACTGAAGCTTTCTTT,CASSLTGTGFGLNTEAFF
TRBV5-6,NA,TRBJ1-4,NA,TGTGCCAGCAGCTTCGTTGGGGGGACTAATGAAAAACTGTTTTTT,CASSFVGGTNEKLFF
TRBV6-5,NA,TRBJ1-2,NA,TGTGCCAGCAGTCCCCAGTTTTCAGGGGGCTACACCTTC,CASSPQFSGGYTF
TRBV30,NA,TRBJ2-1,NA,TGTGCCTGGAGTTCAGAATGGAACAATGAGCAGTTCTTC,CAWSSEWNNEQFF
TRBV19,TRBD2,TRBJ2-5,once,TGTGCCAGTAGTCTGAGAGCGGGGCAAGAGACCCAGTACTTC,CASSLRAGQETQYF
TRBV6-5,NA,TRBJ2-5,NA,TGTGCCAGCACCCGACGGGACGTGCAAGAGACCCAGTACTTC,CASTRRDVQETQYF
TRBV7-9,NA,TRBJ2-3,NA,TGTGCCACAGGGGCGCAGTATTTT,CATGAQYF
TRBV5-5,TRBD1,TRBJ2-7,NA,TGTGCCAGCAGCTTGAGTCAGGGGGCAGGAGAGCAGTACTTC,CASSLSQGAGEQYF
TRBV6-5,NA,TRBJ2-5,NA,TGTGCCAGCCGCGGAGGCGGTCAGGCGACCCAGTACTTC,CASRGGGQATQYF